This T cell receptor (beta chain) was obtained from a study of T cell clonotyping in hematopoietic cell transplantation. The germline V gene encodes CDR1 LNHNV and CDR2 YYDKDF (reference sequence). Trimming stripped 3 bases from V and 5 bases from J, with 10 bases between. CDR3 length equals 13 residues. Whole-study results and caveats: Broader posttransplant TCR repertoire diversity was predicted by graft donor and pretransplant recipient Inverse Simpson Index values. At the given depth, recipient repertoires were over 97% de novo clonotypes. Without cell sorting, CD4 versus CD8 contributions remain unresolved. After transplant, recipient diversity fell while pathologically expanded clonotypes grew through day 180.

The data were produced by immunoSEQ multiplex PCR, yet TCRdb's version contains in-frame clones alone and is incomplete. In the table there are tens of thousands of clones, 75% to 90% of which are singletons. Notes on this clone: Its antigen is not known.

The sequenced sample was peripheral blood mononuclear cells. The TCR comes from a woman in her 40s in good health. Some clones in this sample may be carry-over from other donors' samples. V gene TRBV15 combines with J gene TRBJ2-5; D not resolved. For the CDR3, the DNA is TGTGCCACCAGCAGGGGCGGTTGGGAGACCCAGTACTTC. Its protein is CATSRGGWETQYF.